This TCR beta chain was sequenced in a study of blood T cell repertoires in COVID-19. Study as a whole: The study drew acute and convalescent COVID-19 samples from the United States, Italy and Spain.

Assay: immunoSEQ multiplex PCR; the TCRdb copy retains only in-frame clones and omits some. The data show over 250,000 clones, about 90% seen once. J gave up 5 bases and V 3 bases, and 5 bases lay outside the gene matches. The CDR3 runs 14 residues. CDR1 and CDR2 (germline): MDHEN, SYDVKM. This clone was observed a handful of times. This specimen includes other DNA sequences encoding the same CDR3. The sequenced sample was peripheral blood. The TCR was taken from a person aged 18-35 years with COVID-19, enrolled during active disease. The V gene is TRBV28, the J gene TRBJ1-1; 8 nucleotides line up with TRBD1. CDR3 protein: CASSFGQGGTEAFF. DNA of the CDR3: TGTGCCAGCAGTTTCGGACAGGGAGGGACTGAAGCTTTCTTT.